These T cell receptor beta chains were read from a single sample in a study of technical replicates of blood from a handful of donors. Assay: immunoSEQ multiplex PCR; the TCRdb copy retains only in-frame clones and omits some. The sample holds roughly 82,000 clones, around 90% seen once. Sequencing input: T cells isolated from PBMCs. Every receptor here comes from a human donor in good health. Both conserved end residues are part of each CDR3. The D gene is left open where the match is weak. For some rows the clone size is stated as once, few or many, or as a class when expanded; others skip it.

size: .
J: TRBJ2-3
D: TRBD2
V: TRBV9
CDR3: CASSVVASGTQYF
DNA: TGTGCCAGCAGCGTAGTTGCTAGCGGGACGCAGTATTTT

size: .
J: TRBJ1-1
D: .
V: TRBV6-4
CDR3: CASIPNVEDTEAFF
DNA: TGTGCCAGCATTCCCAATGTCGAGGACACTGAAGCTTTCTTT

size: .
J: TRBJ1-5
D: TRBD1
V: TRBV27
CDR3: CASSRQGGEPQHF
DNA: TGTGCCAGCAGCCGACAGGGGGGAGAGCCCCAGCATTTT

size: .
J: TRBJ2-3
D: .
V: TRBV11-3
CDR3: CASSLDGGSTDTQYF
DNA: TGTGCCAGCAGCTTAGATGGCGGTAGCACAGATACGCAGTATTTT

size: .
J: TRBJ2-1
D: TRBD2
V: TRBV6-4
CDR3: CASSSSGDHNEQFF
DNA: TGTGCCTCCTCCTCTAGCGGGGACCACAATGAGCAGTTCTTC

size: .
J: TRBJ2-7
D: TRBD2
V: TRBV4-2
CDR3: CASSQDRLADPYEQYF
DNA: TGTGCCAGCAGCCAAGATCGGCTAGCGGACCCCTACGAGCAGTACTTC

size: .
J: TRBJ2-5
D: TRBD2
V: TRBV11-2
CDR3: CASSISGGETQYF
DNA: TGTGCCAGCAGCATAAGCGGGGGAGAGACCCAGTACTTC

size: .
J: TRBJ1-4
D: TRBD1
V: TRBV7-9
CDR3: CASRGTGIEKLFF
DNA: TGTGCCAGCAGGGGGACAGGGATCGAAAAACTGTTTTTT

size: .
J: TRBJ2-3
D: TRBD2
V: TRBV2
CDR3: CASSPRSGRGDTQYF
DNA: TGTGCCAGCAGCCCTCGTAGCGGGAGAGGTGATACGCAGTATTTT

size: .
J: TRBJ1-4
D: .
V: TRBV11-2
CDR3: CASSLDWSGYEKLFF
DNA: TGTGCCAGCAGCTTAGATTGGTCAGGGTATGAAAAACTGTTTTTT

size: .
J: TRBJ2-2
D: TRBD2
V: TRBV5-1
CDR3: CASSLTSGNTGELFF
DNA: TGCGCCAGCAGCTTGACTAGCGGGAACACCGGGGAGCTGTTTTTT

size: once
J: TRBJ2-7
D: .
V: TRBV4-1
CDR3: CASSLPGDATYEQYF
DNA: TGCGCCAGCAGCCTCCCAGGGGATGCAACCTACGAGCAGTACTTC

size: .
J: TRBJ2-7
D: TRBD2
V: TRBV13
CDR3: CASSLGSFGTSGEQYF
DNA: TGTGCCAGCAGCTTAGGATCATTTGGGACTAGCGGCGAGCAGTACTTC

size: .
J: TRBJ2-1
D: .
V: TRBV6-5
CDR3: CASSYSPPSSYNEQFF
DNA: TGTGCCAGCAGTTACTCCCCCCCGAGCTCCTACAATGAGCAGTTCTTC

size: .
J: TRBJ2-2
D: .
V: TRBV5-1
CDR3: CASNDFISGELFF
DNA: TGCGCCAGCAACGACTTCATCTCCGGGGAGCTGTTTTTT

size: .
J: TRBJ2-2
D: TRBD2
V: TRBV13
CDR3: CASRSSWREADGELFF
DNA: TGTGCCAGCCGGTCTTCTTGGCGGGAGGCGGACGGGGAGCTGTTTTTT

size: once
J: TRBJ2-7
D: TRBD2
V: TRBV28
CDR3: CASSLLAGVGSYEQYF
DNA: TGTGCCAGCAGTTTACTAGCGGGGGTGGGCTCCTACGAGCAGTACTTC

size: .
J: TRBJ1-2
D: .
V: TRBV5-1
CDR3: CASSLTTVNYGYTF
DNA: TGCGCCAGCAGCCTCACGACAGTCAACTATGGCTACACCTTC

size: .
J: TRBJ1-5
D: TRBD1
V: TRBV7-9
CDR3: CASSLLGDSLNQPQHF
DNA: TGTGCCAGCAGCTTACTGGGGGACAGCCTTAATCAGCCCCAGCATTTT

size: .
J: TRBJ2-3
D: TRBD1
V: TRBV5-4
CDR3: CASSRTGSNTDTQYF
DNA: TGTGCCAGCAGCAGGACAGGGAGCAACACAGATACGCAGTATTTT

size: .
J: TRBJ2-3
D: TRBD1
V: TRBV5-1
CDR3: CASSVPGTGSTDTQYF
DNA: TGCGCCAGCAGCGTCCCCGGGACAGGAAGCACAGATACGCAGTATTTT

size: .
J: TRBJ2-3
D: .
V: TRBV6-5
CDR3: CASSYSGGYTDTQYF
DNA: TGTGCCAGCAGTTACTCCGGGGGATACACAGATACGCAGTATTTT

size: .
J: TRBJ2-3
D: .
V: TRBV27
CDR3: CASSLEERWDTQYF
DNA: TGTGCCAGCAGTTTAGAGGAGCGGTGGGATACGCAGTATTTT

size: .
J: TRBJ2-7
D: .
V: TRBV19
CDR3: CASSIQGILIYEQYF
DNA: TGTGCCAGTAGTATCCAGGGTATCCTTATCTACGAGCAGTACTTC

size: .
J: TRBJ1-1
D: .
V: TRBV7-9
CDR3: CASSFGVEAFF
DNA: TGTGCCAGCAGCTTTGGAGTTGAAGCTTTCTTT

size: .
J: TRBJ1-1
D: .
V: TRBV5-1
CDR3: CASGTGMNTEAFF
DNA: TGCGCCAGCGGTACAGGGATGAACACTGAAGCTTTCTTT

size: few
J: TRBJ1-1
D: TRBD1
V: TRBV19
CDR3: CASSVGQMNTEAFF
DNA: TGTGCCAGTAGTGTGGGACAGATGAACACTGAAGCTTTCTTT

size: once
J: TRBJ2-7
D: TRBD2
V: TRBV28
CDR3: CASSAQSGSNGEQYF
DNA: TGTGCCAGCAGTGCCCAAAGCGGGAGCAATGGCGAGCAGTACTTC

size: few
J: TRBJ2-1
D: .
V: TRBV19
CDR3: CASSFQGRVYNEQFF
DNA: TGTGCCAGTAGTTTCCAGGGAAGAGTCTACAATGAGCAGTTCTTC

size: .
J: TRBJ2-7
D: .
V: TRBV5-6
CDR3: CASSLGGGHLYFYEQYF
DNA: TGTGCCAGCAGCTTGGGGGGGGGCCACCTGTATTTCTACGAGCAGTACTTC

size: .
J: TRBJ1-1
D: TRBD1
V: TRBV12-5
CDR3: CASGLGRDREGAEAFF
DNA: TGTGCTAGTGGTCTGGGCAGGGACAGGGAAGGCGCTGAAGCTTTCTTT

size: .
J: TRBJ1-6
D: .
V: TRBV2
CDR3: CASSELWGGSPLHF
DNA: TGTGCCAGCAGTGAATTGTGGGGAGGCTCACCCCTCCACTTT

size: .
J: TRBJ1-5
D: .
V: TRBV7-9
CDR3: CASSLGGGRETFNQPQHF
DNA: TGTGCCAGCAGCTTAGGGGGGGGCAGGGAAACCTTCAATCAGCCCCAGCATTTT

size: once
J: TRBJ2-1
D: TRBD1
V: TRBV6-1
CDR3: CASRPGTAYNEQFF
DNA: TGTGCCAGCAGGCCTGGGACAGCTTACAATGAGCAGTTCTTC

size: .
J: TRBJ1-5
D: .
V: TRBV27
CDR3: CASSFFFLRNQPQHF
DNA: TGTGCCAGCAGTTTTTTCTTTCTGAGGAATCAGCCCCAGCATTTT

size: .
J: TRBJ2-1
D: TRBD2
V: TRBV7-2
CDR3: CASSLVAGGSSYNEQFF
DNA: TGTGCCAGCAGCTTAGTAGCGGGGGGGAGCTCCTACAATGAGCAGTTCTTC

size: .
J: TRBJ2-7
D: .
V: TRBV5-6
CDR3: CASSFWRGLSYEQHF
DNA: TGTGCCAGCAGCTTTTGGCGGGGTTTATCTTACGAGCAGCACTTC

size: .
J: TRBJ1-1
D: .
V: TRBV9
CDR3: CASRRSRGSEAFF
DNA: TGTGCCAGCCGGAGGAGCAGGGGTTCTGAAGCTTTCTTT

size: .
J: TRBJ2-7
D: TRBD2
V: TRBV11-3
CDR3: CASSLDPGRAEQYF
DNA: TGTGCCAGCAGCTTAGACCCAGGGAGGGCCGAGCAGTACTTC

size: few
J: TRBJ2-2
D: TRBD1
V: TRBV5-1
CDR3: CASSSTGFTNTGELFF
DNA: TGCGCCAGCAGCTCGACAGGGTTCACGAACACCGGGGAGCTGTTTTTT

size: once
J: TRBJ2-5
D: TRBD1
V: TRBV15
CDR3: CATSRVGQGKETQYF
DNA: TGTGCCACCAGCAGAGTGGGACAGGGAAAAGAGACCCAGTACTTC

size: .
J: TRBJ2-7
D: TRBD2
V: TRBV7-9
CDR3: CASSSTSHEQYF
DNA: TGTGCCAGCAGCTCGACTAGCCACGAGCAGTACTTC

size: .
J: TRBJ2-3
D: .
V: TRBV2
CDR3: CASEELQDTQYF
DNA: TGTGCCAGCGAGGAGTTGCAAGATACGCAGTATTTT

size: .
J: TRBJ2-7
D: TRBD2
V: TRBV29-1
CDR3: CSVETGLTEYEQYF
DNA: TGCAGCGTTGAAACGGGACTAACCGAATACGAGCAGTACTTC

size: .
J: TRBJ1-5
D: .
V: TRBV6-6
CDR3: CASTLRVERQPQHF
DNA: TGTGCCAGCACCCTCAGGGTTGAGCGTCAGCCCCAGCATTTT

size: .
J: TRBJ2-1
D: TRBD2
V: TRBV5-1
CDR3: CASSRMVAGTYNEQFF
DNA: TGCGCCAGCAGCAGAATGGTAGCGGGGACCTACAATGAGCAGTTCTTC

size: .
J: TRBJ2-7
D: .
V: TRBV15
CDR3: CATSRTGRYEQYF
DNA: TGTGCCACCAGCAGGACAGGTCGTTACGAGCAGTACTTC

size: .
J: TRBJ2-1
D: .
V: TRBV9
CDR3: CASRRVRENEQFF
DNA: TGTGCCAGCAGGAGGGTTCGTGAAAATGAGCAGTTCTTC